These 21 T cell receptor beta chains originate from one sample sequenced in a study of blood T cell repertoires in COVID-19. Clones were read by immunoSEQ multiplex PCR, and TCRdb kept only the in-frame ones, dropping some. The sample lists approximately 170,000 clones, 83% occurring once. Sequencing was carried out using PBMCs or T cells enriched from blood (not recorded which). Receptors originate from a woman between 50 and 59 years old in a cohort exposed to, infected with or recovered from COVID-19 (not recorded which).

This clone has just a few counts. The chain uses TRBV29-1 and TRBJ1-1, with D perhaps TRBD1 (6 bases). V lost 2 bases and J 12 bases, leaving 22 bases between the germline ends. The germline gives CDR1 SQVTM, CDR2 ANQGSEA. The CDR3 spans 14 residues. CDR3 bases: TGCAGCGTTGAAAAGGGGGATGTCGAGGGATCGACTTTCTTT. Its protein is CSVEKGDVEGSTFF.

With regard to this clone: Germline and junction disagree at one end, which may indicate a read error. The chain joins TRBV12-3 or TRBV12-4 to TRBJ2-5; D is uncertain. The CDR3 extends over 12 amino acids. CDR3 DNA sequence: TGTGCCAGCACTTTACCGGGAGAGACCCAGTACTTC. This gives the protein CASTLPGETQYF.

The rearrangement uses TRBV27 and TRBJ1-4; D is uncertain. Trimming took 6 bases from V and 7 from J, leaving 18 bases between them. Germline V CDR1 and CDR2: MNHEY, SMNVEV (reference sequence). The CDR3 loop spans 15 amino acids. CDR3 amino acids: CASSPTSRGSEKLFF. CDR3 nucleotide sequence: TGTGCCAGCAGCCCCACCTCCCGGGGATCTGAAAAACTGTTTTTT.

The chain employs TRBV19 and TRBJ2-1, with TRBD1 matching 8 bases. This CDR3 spans 15 amino acids. V lost 5 bases and J lost 1; bases outside the gene matches: 4. Germline CDR1 reads LNHDA; CDR2 reads SQIVND (reference sequence). CDR3 region: CASSFGTGSYNEQFF. The CDR3 DNA reads as TGTGCCAGTAGTTTCGGGACAGGATCCTACAATGAGCAGTTCTTC.

The rearrangement links TRBV27 to TRBJ2-2; D is undetermined. Per germline, CDR1 MNHEY and CDR2 SMNVEV (reference sequence). The length of the CDR3 is 13 residues. V was cut by 8 bases and J by 1 base, with 8 bases left in between. As DNA, the CDR3 is TGTGCCAGCGGAGAAGGGAACACCGGGGAGCTGTTTTTT. As protein: CASGEGNTGELFF.

The gene calls are TRBV29-1 and TRBJ2-1, with 10 bases that match TRBD1. Unmatched junction bases numbered 4, after V lost 7 bases and J lost 4 bases. The CDR3 consists of 13 residues. Germline CDR1 is SQVTM and CDR2 is ANQGSEA. Here the CDR3 reads CSARGQGYNEQFF. CDR3 coding DNA: TGCAGCGCCCGGGGACAGGGGTACAATGAGCAGTTCTTC.

DNA for the CDR3: TGTGCCTGGAAGGGGGAGGGGAGGTTCTACACCTTC. Translation: CAWKGEGRFYTF. The rearrangement uses TRBV30 and TRBJ1-2; D perhaps matches TRBD1 (6 bases). Germline CDR1 GTSNPN, CDR2 SVGIG (reference sequence). The V gene lost 4 bases and the J gene lost 10 bases, with 16 bases spanning the gap. This CDR3 spans 12 amino acids.

The chain combines TRBV6-4 with TRBJ1-1; D is uncertain. Germline CDR1 reads MRHNA; CDR2 reads SNTAGT. The CDR3 runs 13 residues. Trimming shortened V by 2 bases and J by 0 bases, and 4 bases separated the two germline ends. The CDR3 DNA is TGTGCCAGCAGTGACCAGATGAACACTGAAGCTTTCTTT. Translating gives CASSDQMNTEAFF.

This clone was picked up one time. This rearrangement joins TRBV6-5 to TRBJ1-2, with 9 bases matching TRBD1. Trimming took 6 bases from V and 3 from J; bases not matched to a gene: 5. The CDR3 contains 14 residues. Germline CDR1 is MNHEY and CDR2 is SVGAGI. The CDR3 is CASRPRDRDYGYTF. In nucleotides, the CDR3 is TGTGCCAGCAGGCCCCGGGACAGGGACTATGGCTACACCTTC.

The V and J genes are TRBV27 and TRBJ1-1; D remains ambiguous. This CDR3 has 13 amino acids. Germline-derived CDR1 and CDR2 are MNHEY and SMNVEV (reference sequence). Trimming cost V 5 bases and J 1 base, with 8 bases left between them. The CDR3 here is CASSLQPNTEAFF. CDR3 sequence (DNA): TGTGCCAGCAGTCTACAGCCGAACACTGAAGCTTTCTTT.

V and J are TRBV30 and TRBJ2-7; 8 nucleotides align to TRBD1. V trimming: 4 bases; J trimming: 7 bases; junction bases outside the gene matches: 9. The V gene's germline CDR1 is GTSNPN and CDR2 SVGIG (reference sequence). This CDR3 spans 13 amino acids. CDR3 in DNA: TGTGCCTGGATTCAGGGGGCTTCTGGGGAGCAGTACTTC. Its translation is CAWIQGASGEQYF.

Concerning this clone: One end of the junction does not line up with germline, which may come from a read error. The rearrangement joins TRBV18 to TRBJ1-4, with a weak D call TRBD1 (5 bases). CDR3 length: 16 residues. Germline V gene lookup returns CDR1 KGHSH and CDR2 LQKENI. The CDR3 coding sequence is TGTGCCAGCGCACCGGGCAGGGCCCAGTTTAATGAAAAACTGTTTTTT. Protein: CASAPGRAQFNEKLFF.

This clone was detected only once. The chain employs TRBV28 and TRBJ2-7; 7 positions match TRBD1. V was clipped by 7 bases and J by 4 bases; unmatched bases: 10. This CDR3 is built from 14 residues. CDR1 is MDHEN and CDR2 is SYDVKM in the germline V gene. The CDR3 sequence: CASTQGAGGYEQYF. The DNA for the CDR3 is TGTGCCAGCACCCAAGGGGCAGGGGGTTACGAGCAGTACTTC. Complete variable domain (other parts from reference TRBV28 and TRBJ2-7): DVKVTQSSRYLVKRTGEKVFLECVQDMDHENMFWYRQDPGLGLRLIYFSYDVKMKEKGDIPEGYSVSREKKERFSLILESASTNQTSMYLCASTQGAGGYEQYFGPGTRLTVT.

The chain is built from TRBV28 and TRBJ2-5; 8 nucleotides line up with TRBD2. The germline V gene has CDR1 MDHEN and CDR2 SYDVKM. The J segment lost 1 base and the V segment lost 3 bases, leaving 4 bases of the junction unmatched. The CDR3 length is 15 residues. The CDR3 coding sequence is TGTGCCAGCAGTTTGATCGCGGGAGGCCAAGAGACCCAGTACTTC. This encodes CASSLIAGGQETQYF.

The genes are TRBV5-1 and TRBJ1-4; maybe TRBD1 (5 bases). Germline CDR1 reads SGHRS; CDR2 reads YFSETQ. This CDR3 is built from 16 residues. The V and J ends lost 0 bases and 3 bases respectively, with 12 bases between them. Here the CDR3 reads CASSLDRSAANEKLFF. The CDR3 bases are TGCGCCAGCAGCTTGGACAGGTCCGCCGCTAATGAAAAACTGTTTTTT.

CDR3 in amino acids: CAWSPPVQGAGKLFF. In nucleotides, the CDR3 is TGTGCCTGGAGTCCCCCTGTACAGGGGGCAGGAAAACTGTTTTTT. This chain joins TRBV30 and TRBJ1-4; 9 nucleotides line up with TRBD1. The CDR3 has 15 amino acids. V lost 2 bases, J lost 10 bases, and 11 bases stayed unmatched. Per the germline V gene, CDR1 is GTSNPN and CDR2 is SVGIG (reference sequence).

V gene TRBV10-3 combines with J gene TRBJ1-5; 12 bases are shared with TRBD1. The CDR3 covers 18 residues. Trimming at V came to 6 bases and at J to 4 bases, leaving 13 bases not matched to a gene. Per the germline V gene, CDR1 is ENHRY and CDR2 is SYGVKD. The CDR3 loop reads CAISSPGQGARGNQPQHF. The DNA of the CDR3 is TGTGCCATCAGCTCACCGGGACAGGGGGCGCGTGGAAATCAGCCCCAGCATTTT.

V gene TRBV19 combines with J gene TRBJ1-1; D might be TRBD1 (6 bases). The CDR3 runs 14 residues. V gave up 7 bases and J gave up 4 bases, with 16 bases separating them. Germline lookup yields CDR1 LNHDA and CDR2 SQIVND (reference sequence). CDR3: CASKRAGAVTEAFF. The CDR3 nucleotides read TGTGCCAGTAAGAGGGCAGGGGCTGTCACTGAAGCTTTCTTT.

The chain couples TRBV7-2 to TRBJ1-1; 7 bases map to TRBD1. The CDR3 loop spans 14 amino acids. Germline V CDR1 and CDR2: SGHTA, FQGNSA. J gave up 0 bases and V 6 bases, and 4 bases lay outside the gene matches. The CDR3, as DNA: TGTGCCAGCAGGAGGGACAGTATGAACACTGAAGCTTTCTTT. Protein: CASRRDSMNTEAFF.

The chain combines TRBV27 with TRBJ2-3; perhaps TRBD2 as D (6 bases). V dropped 7 bases and J dropped 0 bases, with 14 bases sitting between them. Germline lookup yields CDR1 MNHEY and CDR2 SMNVEV (reference sequence). This CDR3 has 15 residues. The CDR3 spells CASTLGLSSTDTQYF. Here the CDR3 DNA reads TGTGCCAGCACCCTAGGACTATCTAGCACAGATACGCAGTATTTT.

This clone was seen just once. Other DNA sequences in this specimen translate into the identical CDR3. The chain links TRBV5-1 to TRBJ1-1, with TRBD1 as a possible D gene (6 bases). The CDR3 extends over 14 amino acids. Germline V gene data show CDR1 as SGHRS and CDR2 as YFSETQ. V lost 4 bases and J 0 bases, leaving 10 bases between the germline ends. The CDR3 region is CASSLGQVNTEAFF. The CDR3 DNA sequence: TGCGCCAGCAGCCTGGGACAAGTGAACACTGAAGCTTTCTTT.